This T cell receptor beta chain stems from a study of blood T cell repertoires in COVID-19. Study background: Both acute and convalescent COVID-19 samples were obtained from the United States, Italy and Spain. Sample material is recorded as cDNA or gDNA derived from T cells, B-cell-depleted T cells, or PBMCs.

This clone has only one observation. With 0 bases clipped from V and 4 bases from J, the junction kept 14 bases outside the gene matches. CDR1 and CDR2 from the germline V gene are SGDLS and YYNGEE. This CDR3 is 19 amino acids long. Per the original methods: The authors estimated nucleated cell counts from reference gene primer amplification. Assay used: immunoSEQ multiplex PCR; TCRdb lists only in-frame clones, some missing. V and J calls plus clone size are reproduced from that table; the DNA served to infer D and trimming. This table holds around 150,000 clones, about 86% found once. The V call is TRBV9, the J call TRBJ1-3; 9 bases match TRBD1. Sequenced: peripheral blood. The TCR originated in a man between 65 and 85 years old with acute or convalescent COVID-19. The CDR3 DNA sequence: TGTGCCAGCAGCGTAGGAGGGACAGGGAAGGCGCTGGCGGGAAACACCATATATTTT. Translating it yields CASSVGGTGKALAGNTIYF.